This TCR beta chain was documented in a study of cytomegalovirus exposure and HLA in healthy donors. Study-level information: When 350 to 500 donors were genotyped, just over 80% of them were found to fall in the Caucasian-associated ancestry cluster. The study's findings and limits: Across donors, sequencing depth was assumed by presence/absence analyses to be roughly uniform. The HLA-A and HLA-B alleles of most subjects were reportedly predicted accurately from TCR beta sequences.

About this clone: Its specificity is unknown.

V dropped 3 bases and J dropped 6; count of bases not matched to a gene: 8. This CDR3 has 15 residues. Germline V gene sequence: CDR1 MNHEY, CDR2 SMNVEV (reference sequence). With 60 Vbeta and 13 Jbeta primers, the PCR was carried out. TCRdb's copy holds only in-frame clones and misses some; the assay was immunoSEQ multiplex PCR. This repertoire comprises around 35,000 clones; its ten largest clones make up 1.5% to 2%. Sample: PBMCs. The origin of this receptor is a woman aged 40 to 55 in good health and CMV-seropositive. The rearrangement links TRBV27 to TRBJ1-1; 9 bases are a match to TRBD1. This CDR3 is CASSFSGTGPPEAFF. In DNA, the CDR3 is TGTGCCAGCAGTTTCTCCGGGACAGGGCCACCTGAAGCTTTCTTT.